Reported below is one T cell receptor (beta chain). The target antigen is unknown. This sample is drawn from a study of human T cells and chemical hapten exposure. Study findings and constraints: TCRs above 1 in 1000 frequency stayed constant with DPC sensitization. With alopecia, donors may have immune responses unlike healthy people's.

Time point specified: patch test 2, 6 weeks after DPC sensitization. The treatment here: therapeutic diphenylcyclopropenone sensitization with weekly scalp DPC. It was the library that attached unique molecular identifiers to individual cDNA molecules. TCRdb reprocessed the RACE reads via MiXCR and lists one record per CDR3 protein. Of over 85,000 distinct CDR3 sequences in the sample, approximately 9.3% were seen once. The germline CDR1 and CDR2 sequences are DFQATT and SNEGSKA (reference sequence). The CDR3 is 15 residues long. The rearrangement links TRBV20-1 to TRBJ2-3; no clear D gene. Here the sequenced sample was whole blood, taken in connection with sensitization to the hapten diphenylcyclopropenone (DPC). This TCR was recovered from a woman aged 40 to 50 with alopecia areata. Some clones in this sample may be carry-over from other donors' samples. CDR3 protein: CSIEKTPRSTDTQYF. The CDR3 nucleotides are TGCAGCATAGAGAAGACCCCGCGGAGCACAGATACGCAGTATTTT.